Below, 27 T cell receptor beta chains from the same sample are listed, as sequenced in a study of CD8 T cells in Susac syndrome. Random hexamers were used to reverse transcribe an amount of roughly 0.5 to 1 ug RNA. A single record per CDR3 protein comes from TCRdb applying MiXCR to the immunoSEQ multiplex PCR reads. Of 250,000 to 300,000 distinct CDR3 sequences listed, 65% to 90% are singletons. Sequenced: CD8+ T cells from PBMCs. These receptors were obtained from a human donor with multiple sclerosis.

V usage is TRBV19 and J usage is TRBJ2-3; D gene uncertain. Germline CDR1 LNHDA, CDR2 SQIVND (reference sequence). Trimming removed 6 bases at V and 4 bases at J, with 17 bases between. This CDR3 region has 15 residues. In DNA form, the CDR3 reads TGTGCCAGTAGCCCACTTGTCGATTTGTCAGATACGCAGTATTTT. It encodes CASSPLVDLSDTQYF. The full variable domain, in which reference TRBV19 and TRBJ2-3 provide the parts outside the CDR3, is DGGITQSPKYLFRKEGQNVTLSCEQNLNHDAMYWYRQDPGQGLRLIYYSQIVNDFQKGDIAEGYSVSREKKESFPLTVTSAQKNPTAFYLCASSPLVDLSDTQYFGPGTRLTVL.

V gene TRBV28 combines with J gene TRBJ2-1, with 7 bases that match TRBD2. The trim removed 6 bases at V and 10 bases at J, leaving 15 bases unmatched. This CDR3 spans 15 amino acids. CDR1 is MDHEN and CDR2 is SYDVKM in the germline V gene. As DNA, the CDR3 is TGTGCCAGCAGGATACGGGGCGGGAGTTACAGGGAGCAGTTCTTC. This codes for CASRIRGGSYREQFF.

The rearrangement uses TRBV10-3 and TRBJ2-7; the match to TRBD2 covers 12 bases. The CDR3 totals 16 residues. V lost 4 bases to trimming and J lost 0 bases; unmatched junction nucleotides: 4. Looked up from germline, CDR1 is ENHRY and CDR2 is SYGVKD. CDR3 residues: CAISGTSGRNSYEQYF. The CDR3, as DNA: TGTGCCATCAGTGGAACTAGCGGGAGGAACTCCTACGAGCAGTACTTC.

J is TRBJ1-3 and V is TRBV29-1; D gene unclear. CDR1 and CDR2 from the germline V gene are SQVTM and ANQGSEA. The CDR3 runs to 14 residues. The ends were cut back, 0 bases at V and 0 bases at J, with 6 bases in the middle. The DNA for the CDR3 is TGCAGCGTTGAAGAGGTCCACTCTGGAAACACCATATATTTT. Translated: CSVEEVHSGNTIYF.

This clonotype was seen a handful of times. This sequence joins TRBV6-1 and TRBJ1-5; TRBD1 might be the D (5 bases). CDR3 length: 14 amino acids. Looked up from germline, CDR1 is MNHNS and CDR2 is SASEGT. V was trimmed by 7 bases and J by 0 bases, leaving 10 bases between them. The CDR3 DNA reads TGTGCCAGCAATGACAGATATAGCAATCAGCCCCAGCATTTT. Residues: CASNDRYSNQPQHF.

This chain joins TRBV27 and TRBJ2-1, with TRBD2 identical over 11 bases. CDR1 is MNHEY, CDR2 SMNVEV, per germline (reference sequence). The CDR3 spans 16 residues. V was clipped by 3 bases and J by 9 bases; unmatched bases: 10. The CDR3 protein is CASSFATSGRSIEQFF. The CDR3 DNA sequence: TGTGCCAGCAGTTTCGCCACTAGCGGGAGAAGTATTGAGCAGTTCTTC.

The gene calls are TRBV7-9 and TRBJ2-5; 11 bases agree with TRBD1. The V and J ends lost 5 bases and 5 bases, in that order; junction bases with no gene match: 4. The CDR3 has 14 residues. Germline CDR1 is SEHNR and CDR2 is FQNEAQ (reference sequence). The CDR3 protein is CASSLDRGLETQYF. Here the CDR3 DNA reads TGTGCCAGCAGCCTGGACAGGGGGCTGGAGACCCAGTACTTC.

The chain is built from TRBV7-9 and TRBJ2-5; 12 bases align to TRBD1. With V trimmed by 3 bases and J by 2 bases, 4 bases remained unmatched. The CDR3 is 16 amino acids. CDR1 and CDR2 from the germline V gene are SEHNR and FQNEAQ (reference sequence). The CDR3 region is CASSLRDRGRQETQYF. Here the CDR3 DNA reads TGTGCCAGCAGCTTGAGGGACAGGGGGCGGCAAGAGACCCAGTACTTC.

The chain couples TRBV27 to TRBJ2-7, with a tentative D call TRBD2 (6 bases). This CDR3 has 14 residues. V lost 2 bases, J lost 3 bases, and 11 bases lay in between. CDR1 is MNHEY, CDR2 SMNVEV, per germline (reference sequence). CDR3 sequence: CASSLGRTNYEQYF. The CDR3 DNA reads as TGTGCCAGCAGTTTAGGTAGGACTAACTACGAGCAGTACTTC.

The chain links TRBV7-6 to TRBJ2-1, with TRBD2 identical over 9 bases. Germline V gene sequence: CDR1 SGHVS, CDR2 FNYEAQ. This CDR3 has 15 amino acids. The J segment lost 8 bases and the V segment lost 3 bases, leaving 8 bases of the junction unmatched. CDR3 region: CASSFFWREGDEQFF. The CDR3 DNA reads TGTGCCAGCAGCTTCTTTTGGCGGGAGGGAGATGAGCAGTTCTTC.

CDR3 sequence: CASSRIWDVNNEKLFF. The CDR3 DNA sequence: TGCGCCAGCAGCCGTATCTGGGACGTTAATAATGAAAAACTGTTTTTT. The chain combines TRBV4-3 with TRBJ1-4; D may be TRBD1 (5 bases). The V end lost 4 bases, the J end lost 4 bases, and 16 bases lay between the germline ends. The CDR3 totals 16 residues. Germline assignment: CDR1 LGHNA and CDR2 YSLEER.

This chain joins TRBV11-2 and TRBJ2-1; possible D gene TRBD2, 6 bases. The germline CDR1 and CDR2 sequences are SGHAT and FQNNGV. There are 13 residues in the CDR3. The V and J ends lost 6 bases and 4 bases respectively, with 10 bases between them. The CDR3 loop is CASRDGGYNEQFF. CDR3 nucleotides: TGTGCCAGCAGGGATGGGGGGTACAATGAGCAGTTCTTC.

J is TRBJ2-3 and V is TRBV23-1, with 9 bases fitting TRBD2. TRBV23-1 is an ORF for which the function is uncertain. The J segment lost 1 base and the V segment lost 3 bases, leaving 8 bases of the junction unmatched. The length of the CDR3 is 17 residues. DNA for the CDR3: TGCGCCAGCAGTCATTCTCCGGGACTAGCCGGCACAGATACGCAGTATTTT. It specifies CASSHSPGLAGTDTQYF.

This chain joins TRBV29-1 and TRBJ2-2; 7 bases map to TRBD2. The CDR3 contains 16 residues. V dropped 4 bases and J dropped 4; count of bases not matched to a gene: 12. From germline, CDR1 is SQVTM and CDR2 ANQGSEA. CDR3 sequence reads: CSVVGEGPVVTGELFF. CDR3 DNA sequence: TGCAGCGTTGTGGGGGAGGGTCCGGTAGTCACCGGGGAGCTGTTTTTT.

The V call is TRBV19, the J call TRBJ2-1; 8 nucleotides line up with TRBD1. Per germline, CDR1 LNHDA and CDR2 SQIVND (reference sequence). V was clipped by 4 bases and J by 6 bases; unmatched bases: 8. CDR3 length: 15 amino acids. CDR3 in amino acids: CASSKGQGFVNEQFF. The CDR3 DNA sequence: TGTGCCAGTAGTAAAGGACAGGGCTTCGTCAATGAGCAGTTCTTC.

The chain uses TRBV3-1 and TRBJ1-2; 9 bases agree with TRBD1. Germline CDR1 reads LGHDT; CDR2 reads YNNKEL (reference sequence). Trimming took 1 base from V and 3 from J; bases not matched to a gene: 6. This CDR3 comprises 16 residues. The CDR3 region is CASSQARTGAHYGYTF. In DNA, the CDR3 is TGTGCCAGCAGCCAAGCTAGGACAGGGGCGCACTATGGCTACACCTTC. The full variable domain, completed using reference TRBV3-1 and TRBJ1-2, is DTAVSQTPKYLVTQMGNDKSIKCEQNLGHDTMYWYKQDSKKFLKIMFSYNNKELIINETVPNRFSPKSPDKAHLNLHINSLELGDSAVYFCASSQARTGAHYGYTFGSGTRLTVV.

The chain has TRBV28 and TRBJ1-1, with D possibly TRBD1 on 5 matching bases. Germline-derived CDR1 and CDR2 are MDHEN and SYDVKM. With 3 bases removed from V and 12 bases from J, the gap between germline ends came to 14 bases. The CDR3 spans 12 residues. For the CDR3, the DNA is TGTGCCAGCAGTTTTGGGCAGGGTCTACCTTTCTTT. Its protein product is CASSFGQGLPFF.

This clonotype was recorded once. V is TRBV30 and J is TRBJ2-3; a possible D gene is TRBD2 (6 bases). This CDR3 is 11 amino acids long. The V gene's germline CDR1 is GTSNPN and CDR2 SVGIG (reference sequence). Between the trimmed V and J ends, which lost 3 bases and 13 bases, there was a span of 14 bases. The CDR3 nucleotides read TGTGCCTGGAGCGTCGGGGACTCGGAGTATTTT. It is translated as CAWSVGDSEYF.

The chain links TRBV13 to TRBJ2-5, with D possibly called TRBD1 or TRBD2 (5 bases each). The germline gives CDR1 PRHDT, CDR2 FYEKMQ (reference sequence). Trimming stripped 4 bases from V and 4 bases from J, with 10 bases between. CDR3 length: 13 amino acids. As DNA, the CDR3 is TGTGCCAGCAGCTCTACGGGACGAGAGACCCAGTACTTC. It codes for CASSSTGRETQYF. Based on the CDR3 plus reference TRBV13 and TRBJ2-5, the full variable domain is AAGVIQSPRHLIKEKRETATLKCYPIPRHDTVYWYQQGPGQDPQFLISFYEKMQSDKGSIPDRFSAQQFSDYHSELNMSSLELGDSALYFCASSSTGRETQYFGPGTRLLVL.

This clonotype was seen more than once but under ten times. This sequence joins TRBV5-4 and TRBJ1-2, with D unresolved. Germline assignment: CDR1 SGHNT and CDR2 YYREEE (reference sequence). The V end lost 0 bases, the J end lost 2 bases, and 8 bases lay between the germline ends. The CDR3 is made up of 14 amino acids. The chain's CDR3 is CASSLVGGNYGYTF. The DNA for the CDR3 is TGTGCCAGCAGCTTGGTCGGAGGGAACTATGGCTACACCTTC.

This clonotype was picked up one time. The chain employs TRBV4-1 and TRBJ2-7; 8 positions agree with TRBD1. CDR1 is MGHRA, CDR2 YSYEKL, per germline. This CDR3 region has 14 residues. V shed 4 bases and J 2 bases; nucleotides not matched to a gene: 4. The CDR3 nucleotides are TGCGCCAGCAGCCCACCGGGACAGGCCTACGAGCAGTACTTC. It encodes CASSPPGQAYEQYF.

The gene calls are TRBV7-6 and TRBJ2-5; D gene unclear. The V gene lost 0 bases and the J gene lost 3 bases, with 14 bases spanning the gap. This CDR3 region has 16 residues. CDR1 is SGHVS and CDR2 is FNYEAQ in the germline V gene. The CDR3 is CASSLAYGRQKETQYF. In DNA, the CDR3 is TGTGCCAGCAGCTTAGCTTATGGCAGACAAAAAGAGACCCAGTACTTC.

This rearrangement joins TRBV7-6 to TRBJ2-7; TRBD2 agrees at 7 bases. There are 15 residues in the CDR3. The germline V gene encodes CDR1 SGHVS and CDR2 FNYEAQ. J was trimmed by 2 bases and V by 1 base; bases with no gene match: 5. The CDR3 bases are TGTGCCAGCAGCTTAGGTGGGACTAACGCCTACGAGCAGTACTTC. Amino acids: CASSLGGTNAYEQYF.

The chain has TRBV4-1 and TRBJ2-1, with 7 bases matching TRBD2. The CDR3 is 14 residues long. V gave up 1 base and J gave up 9 bases; unmatched junction bases: 6. Germline V gene data show CDR1 as MGHRA and CDR2 as YSYEKL. This chain's CDR3 is CASSQVGGRTEQFF. In nucleotides, the CDR3 is TGCGCCAGCAGCCAAGTGGGCGGGAGAACTGAGCAGTTCTTC.

The rearrangement links TRBV20-1 to TRBJ2-7; the D call may be TRBD1 or TRBD2 (5 bases each). The length of the CDR3 is 14 residues. Per germline, CDR1 DFQATT and CDR2 SNEGSKA (reference sequence). V was clipped by 0 bases and J by 2 bases, with 11 bases between them. The chain's CDR3 is CSARDTGATYEQYF. CDR3 nucleotides: TGCAGTGCTAGAGACACCGGGGCCACCTACGAGCAGTACTTC.

The chain links TRBV29-1 to TRBJ2-2; D not resolved. V was trimmed by 1 base and J by 0 bases, leaving 6 bases between them. Germline V gene lookup returns CDR1 SQVTM and CDR2 ANQGSEA. The CDR3 runs 14 residues. CDR3 in DNA: TGCAGCGTTGAAGGCATTCCGAACACCGGGGAGCTGTTTTTT. This gives the protein CSVEGIPNTGELFF.

V and J are TRBV20-1 and TRBJ2-1; 7 nucleotides agree with TRBD2. V was pared by 0 bases and J by 8 bases, with 13 bases of the junction left unmatched. In germline, CDR1 is DFQATT, CDR2 SNEGSKA (reference sequence). This CDR3 is built from 16 residues. CDR3 sequence: CSAREGGGGSFDEQFF. DNA of the CDR3: TGCAGTGCTAGAGAGGGAGGCGGCGGGAGTTTCGATGAGCAGTTCTTC.